This T cell receptor beta chain was sequenced during a study of blood T cell repertoires in COVID-19. Sequencing was performed with immunoSEQ multiplex PCR; in TCRdb, only in-frame clones are kept and a portion is missing. The table shows under 300,000 clones, with 88% occurring only once. The sequenced sample was peripheral blood. This sequence originates from a woman aged 40 to 50 who had recovered from COVID-19.

CDR3 coding DNA: TGTGCCAGCAGCTGGCTGGGGCAGAGCTCCTACGAGCAGTACTTC. Translating gives CASSWLGQSSYEQYF. The chain recombines TRBV11-1 with TRBJ2-7, with D maybe TRBD1 (5 bases). This CDR3 comprises 15 residues. Trimming took 4 bases from V and 0 from J, leaving 13 bases between them. Germline-derived CDR1 and CDR2 are SGHAT and FQDESV (reference sequence).